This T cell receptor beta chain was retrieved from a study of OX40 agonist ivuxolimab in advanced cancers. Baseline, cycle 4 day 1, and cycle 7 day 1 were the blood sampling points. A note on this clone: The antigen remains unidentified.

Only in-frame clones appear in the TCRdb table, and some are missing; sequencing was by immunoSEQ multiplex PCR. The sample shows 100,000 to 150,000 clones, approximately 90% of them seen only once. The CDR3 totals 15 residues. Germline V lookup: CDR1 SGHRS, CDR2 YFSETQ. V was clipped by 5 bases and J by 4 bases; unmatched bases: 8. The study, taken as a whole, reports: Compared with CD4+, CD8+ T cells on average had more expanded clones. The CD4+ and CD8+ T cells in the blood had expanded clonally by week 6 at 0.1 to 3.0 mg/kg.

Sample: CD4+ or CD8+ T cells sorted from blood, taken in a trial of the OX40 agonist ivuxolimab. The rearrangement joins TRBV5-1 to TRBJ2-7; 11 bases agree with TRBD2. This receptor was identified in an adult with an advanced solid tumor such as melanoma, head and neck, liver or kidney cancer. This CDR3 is CASRTLAGGEYEQYF. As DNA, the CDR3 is TGCGCCAGCAGAACTCTAGCGGGAGGAGAATACGAGCAGTACTTC.